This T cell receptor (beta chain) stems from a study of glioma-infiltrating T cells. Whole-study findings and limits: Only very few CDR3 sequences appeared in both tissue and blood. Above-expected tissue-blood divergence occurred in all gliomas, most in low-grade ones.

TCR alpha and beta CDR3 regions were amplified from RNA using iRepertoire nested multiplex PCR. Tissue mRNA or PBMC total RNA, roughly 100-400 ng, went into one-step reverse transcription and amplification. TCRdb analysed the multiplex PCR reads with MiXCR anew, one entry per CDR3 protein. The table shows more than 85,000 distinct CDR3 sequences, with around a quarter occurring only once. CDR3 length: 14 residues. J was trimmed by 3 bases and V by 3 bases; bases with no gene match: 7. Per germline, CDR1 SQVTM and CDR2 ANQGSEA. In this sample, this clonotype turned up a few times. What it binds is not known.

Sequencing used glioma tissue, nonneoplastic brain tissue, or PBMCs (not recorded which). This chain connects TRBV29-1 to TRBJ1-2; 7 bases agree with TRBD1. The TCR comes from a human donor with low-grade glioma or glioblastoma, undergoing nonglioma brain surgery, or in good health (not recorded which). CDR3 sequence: CSVETPGTDYGYTF. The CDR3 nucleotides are TGCAGCGTTGAGACCCCCGGGACAGACTATGGCTACACCTTC.